These T cell receptor beta chains were read from a single sample in a study of blood T cell repertoires in COVID-19. TCRdb keeps only in-frame clones here, not all; method: immunoSEQ multiplex PCR. This sample has around 300,000 clones; over 80% occur once, and the top ten carry about 5%. The source material was PBMCs or T cells enriched from blood (not recorded which). The receptor source for this set is a man aged 25 to 45 who had recovered from COVID-19. Each CDR3 is given with its conserved first and last residue. The order of the fields is V gene, J gene, D gene, clone size, CDR3 protein, CDR3 DNA. D genes are given only for firm matches. For some rows the clone size is stated as once, few or many, or as a class when expanded; others skip it.

>TRBV4-2|TRBJ2-3|.|once
CASSQVLADSTDTQYF
TGTGCCAGCAGCCAAGTGTTAGCGGACAGCACAGATACGCAGTATTTT
>TRBV21-1|TRBJ2-3|.|.
CASSKTAKVGLTDTQYF
TGTGCCAGCAGCAAAACCGCCAAGGTGGGGCTCACAGATACGCAGTATTTT
>TRBV28|TRBJ1-4|TRBD1|.
CASSSLGQANEKLFF
TGTGCCAGCAGTTCCCTCGGACAGGCTAATGAAAAACTGTTTTTT
>TRBV9|TRBJ2-1|TRBD2|.
CASSAGLAYNEQFF
TGTGCCAGCAGCGCCGGACTAGCCTACAATGAGCAGTTCTTC
>TRBV3-1/TRBV3-2|TRBJ2-1|.|.
CASSQGGSVSSYNEQFF
TGTGCCAGCAGCCAAGGGGGTAGCGTTAGCTCCTACAATGAGCAGTTCTTC
>TRBV9|TRBJ2-3|TRBD2|.
CASSLAGTDTQYF
TGTGCCAGCAGTCTAGCGGGGACAGATACGCAGTATTTT
>TRBV7-8|TRBJ2-3|TRBD2|.
CASSLGLAGIMLDTQYF
TGTGCCAGCAGCTTAGGTCTAGCGGGGATTATGCTGGATACGCAGTATTTT
>TRBV28|TRBJ1-5|.|.
CAAGRGGSNQPQHF
TGTGCTGCGGGCCGGGGAGGGAGCAATCAGCCCCAGCATTTT
>TRBV5-8|TRBJ1-2|.|.
CASSGREVYGYTF
TGTGCCAGCAGTGGCAGGGAAGTTTATGGCTACACCTTC
>TRBV3-1/TRBV3-2|TRBJ1-1|.|.
CASSHQHIGGGVAEAFF
TGTGCCAGCAGTCACCAACATATCGGGGGGGGCGTCGCTGAAGCTTTCTTT
>TRBV2|TRBJ1-2|TRBD1|.
CATSKGQGAGDYGYTF
TGTGCCACCTCTAAGGGACAGGGGGCGGGGGACTATGGCTACACCTTC
>TRBV5-4|TRBJ2-7|TRBD1|.
CASGRQGSHEQYF
TGTGCCAGCGGACGACAGGGGTCACACGAGCAGTACTTC
>TRBV6-6|TRBJ1-1|.|.
CASSYTGATEAFF
TGTGCCAGCAGTTATACAGGAGCAACTGAAGCTTTCTTT
>TRBV19|TRBJ1-1|.|.
CASTQRDIRRAEAFF
TGTGCCAGTACCCAACGGGACATCCGACGGGCTGAAGCTTTCTTT
>TRBV28|TRBJ1-2|TRBD1|.
CASTFPGQGSGYTF
TGTGCCAGCACCTTCCCGGGACAGGGTTCAGGCTACACCTTC
>TRBV5-4|TRBJ2-3|.|.
CASSPPGWTDTQYF
TGTGCCAGCAGCCCCCCCGGGTGGACAGATACGCAGTATTTT
>TRBV6-2/TRBV6-3|TRBJ2-7|TRBD1|.
CASSPDRGLFEIYEQYF
TGTGCCAGCAGCCCGGACAGGGGGCTCTTCGAAATCTACGAGCAGTACTTC
>TRBV2|TRBJ2-5|TRBD2|.
CASSRSAPGLAGETQYF
TGTGCCAGCAGTCGGTCGGCCCCGGGACTAGCCGGGGAGACCCAGTACTTC
>TRBV6-6|TRBJ2-7|TRBD1|.
CASSYPTGGGYEQYF
TGTGCCAGCAGTTACCCGACAGGGGGCGGTTACGAGCAGTACTTC
>TRBV10-1|TRBJ2-3|.|.
CASSGQGNTQYF
TGCGCCAGCAGTGGCCAGGGAAATACGCAGTATTTT
>TRBV5-1|TRBJ2-3|TRBD1|.
CASSLYRGLSTDTQYF
TGCGCCAGCAGCTTATACAGGGGCCTTAGCACAGATACGCAGTATTTT
>TRBV5-4|TRBJ2-7|TRBD1|.
CASSPQQGFSYEQYF
TGTGCCAGCAGCCCCCAACAGGGGTTCTCCTACGAGCAGTACTTC
>TRBV27|TRBJ2-5|.|.
CASSLSGAGKTQYF
TGTGCCAGCAGTTTATCTGGGGCGGGAAAGACCCAGTACTTC
>TRBV27|TRBJ2-2|.|.
CASSFWLTNTGELFF
TGTGCCAGCAGTTTTTGGCTTACGAACACCGGGGAGCTGTTTTTT
>TRBV6-5|TRBJ2-1|TRBD1|.
CASSSWTGKYNEQFF
TGTGCCAGCAGTTCATGGACAGGGAAGTACAATGAGCAGTTCTTC
>TRBV2|TRBJ2-4|TRBD1|.
CASRVPGQGNYF
TGTGCCAGCAGAGTCCCGGGACAGGGGAATTACTTC
>TRBV5-1|TRBJ2-5|TRBD2|.
CASSLSGLAGGETQYF
TGCGCCAGCAGCCTCTCGGGACTAGCGGGGGGGGAGACCCAGTACTTC
>TRBV18|TRBJ2-3|.|.
CASSPSGAVTDTQYF
TGTGCCAGCTCACCATCGGGTGCGGTCACAGATACGCAGTATTTT